The 28 T cell receptor beta chains given below trace back to one sample, sequenced in a study of cytomegalovirus exposure and HLA in healthy donors. Repertoires were generated with immunoSEQ multiplex PCR, while TCRdb's copy carries only in-frame clones and drops some. The data contain tens of thousands of clones, around 82% of them seen just once; the ten biggest clones take up 9.5% to 13%. What was sequenced was PBMCs. These receptors originate from a woman under 30 in good health and CMV-seropositive.

The gene calls are TRBV11-2 and TRBJ2-1; D not resolved. V lost 3 bases and J 2 bases, leaving 11 bases between the germline ends. Looked up from germline, CDR1 is SGHAT and CDR2 is FQNNGV. This CDR3 is 15 amino acids long. The CDR3, as DNA: TGTGCCAGCAGCTTCGAACTGTCGCCCTACAATGAGCAGTTCTTC. Encoded protein: CASSFELSPYNEQFF.

The chain employs TRBV11-2 and TRBJ1-1, with unresolved D. This CDR3 contains 15 residues. From germline, CDR1 is SGHAT and CDR2 FQNNGV. Trimming stripped 6 bases from V and 3 bases from J, with 17 bases between. The CDR3 loop reads CASRNSGWWDTEAFF. In DNA form, the CDR3 reads TGTGCCAGCAGGAACAGCGGATGGTGGGACACTGAAGCTTTCTTT.

The chain has TRBV4-3 and TRBJ1-5; D uncertain. Deletions cut 2 bases from V and 10 bases from J, with 12 bases between. The CDR3 spans 13 residues. The germline V gene encodes CDR1 LGHNA and CDR2 YSLEER. CDR3: CASSQTMNTPQHF. The CDR3, as DNA: TGCGCCAGCAGCCAAACCATGAACACCCCCCAGCATTTT.

This clone is a singleton in its sample. This chain uses TRBV5-1 with TRBJ2-1, with TRBD2 matching over 10 bases. The germline CDR1 and CDR2 sequences are SGHRS and YFSETQ. The CDR3 contains 15 residues. The V gene end was trimmed by 0 bases and the J gene end by 10 bases; junction bases not matched to a gene: 7. CDR3 coding DNA: TGCGCCAGCAGCTTGGTTAGCGGGGGGACGGCGGAGCAGTTCTTC. It translates to CASSLVSGGTAEQFF.

This chain links TRBV5-1 with TRBJ2-1; D unresolved. This CDR3 has 15 residues. CDR1 is SGHRS, CDR2 YFSETQ, per germline. The V gene lost 4 bases and the J gene lost 0 bases, with 11 bases spanning the gap. CDR3 protein: CASSPDTSSYNEQFF. The CDR3 nucleotides are TGCGCCAGCAGCCCCGACACAAGCTCCTACAATGAGCAGTTCTTC.

This chain uses TRBV4-1 with TRBJ2-7; D might be TRBD1 (6 bases). Trimming left V 0 bases short and J 3 bases short, with 15 bases between. This CDR3 contains 16 residues. The V gene's germline CDR1 is MGHRA and CDR2 YSYEKL. The CDR3 is CASSQEAQGLHYEQYF. The CDR3 region has the DNA TGCGCCAGCAGCCAAGAGGCACAGGGCCTACACTACGAGCAGTACTTC.

The V gene is TRBV6-5, the J gene TRBJ2-2, with 9 bases fitting TRBD1. Germline V gives CDR1 MNHEY, CDR2 SVGAGI. J lost 6 bases, V lost 5 bases, and 7 bases had no gene match. CDR3 length: 15 amino acids. In DNA form, the CDR3 reads TGTGCCAGCAGTCAACAGGGGGCAGAGGCCGGGGAGCTGTTTTTT. This gives the protein CASSQQGAEAGELFF.

The sample holds one count of this clone. The CDR3 DNA reads TGTGCCAGCAGCCTAACTAGCGGCTCCTACGAGCAGTACTTC. Amino acid sequence: CASSLTSGSYEQYF. The J gene is TRBJ2-7, the V gene TRBV7-2; 8 nucleotides line up with TRBD2. V shed 5 bases, J shed 0 bases, and the junction held 3 bases outside the gene matches. This CDR3 has 14 amino acids. CDR1 and CDR2 from the germline V gene are SGHTA and FQGNSA.

This chain links TRBV5-1 with TRBJ2-5, with 8 nucleotides matching TRBD1. Germline V gene lookup returns CDR1 SGHRS and CDR2 YFSETQ. This CDR3 spans 14 amino acids. V gave up 4 bases and J gave up 4 bases; unmatched junction bases: 6. Here the CDR3 reads CASSPRTGRETQYF. CDR3 in DNA: TGCGCCAGCAGCCCAAGGACAGGGCGAGAGACCCAGTACTTC.

CDR3 sequence: CAWSVSGGGLAGVYEQYF. DNA for the CDR3: TGTGCCTGGAGTGTATCTGGGGGGGGACTAGCGGGGGTTTACGAGCAGTACTTC. The J gene is TRBJ2-7, the V gene TRBV30; TRBD2 agrees at 14 bases. The CDR3 consists of 18 residues. The V gene end was trimmed by 0 bases and the J gene end by 4 bases; junction bases not matched to a gene: 11. CDR1 is GTSNPN, CDR2 SVGIG, per germline (reference sequence).

In this sample, this clone turned up a few times. The CDR3 DNA reads as TGTGCCAGCAGCCAAGAAGGCGGACTCCGGGCCCAAGGTGGCTACACCTTC. This sequence encodes CASSQEGGLRAQGGYTF. The chain couples TRBV14 to TRBJ1-2; D is unclear. CDR3 size: 17 residues. V was shortened by 0 bases and J by 7 bases, with 21 bases between the two germline ends. The germline CDR1 and CDR2 sequences are SGHDN and FVKESK. Complete variable domain (other parts from reference TRBV14 and TRBJ1-2): EAGVTQFPSHSVIEKGQTVTLRCDPISGHDNLYWYRRVMGKEIKFLLHFVKESKQDESGMPNNRFLAERTGGTYSTLKVQPAELEDSGVYFCASSQEGGLRAQGGYTFGSGTRLTVV.

This clone has a handful of counts. The rearrangement joins TRBV10-3 to TRBJ1-6; D may be TRBD1 (6 bases). The CDR3 has 13 residues. Germline V lookup: CDR1 ENHRY, CDR2 SYGVKD. The V gene lost 7 bases and the J gene lost 9 bases, with 13 bases spanning the gap. The CDR3 sequence is CAITAGEGSPLHF. Written as DNA, the CDR3 is TGTGCCATCACGGCAGGGGAAGGTTCACCCCTCCACTTT.

The chain carries TRBV6-1 and TRBJ2-5; 7 nucleotides match TRBD2. The CDR3 runs 14 residues. The germline V gene encodes CDR1 MNHNS and CDR2 SASEGT. J gave up 7 bases and V 5 bases, and 10 bases lay outside the gene matches. The CDR3 loop reads CASSTTGGPGTQYF. The CDR3 nucleotides are TGTGCCAGCAGTACCACGGGGGGACCCGGGACCCAGTACTTC.

The chain carries TRBV19 and TRBJ1-2; a possible D gene is TRBD1 (5 bases). This CDR3 has 14 amino acids. With 6 bases removed from V and 6 bases from J, the gap between germline ends came to 17 bases. From germline, CDR1 is LNHDA and CDR2 SQIVND (reference sequence). CDR3 protein: CASRNPQGFDGYTF. The CDR3 bases are TGTGCCAGTAGAAATCCCCAGGGTTTCGATGGCTACACCTTC.

This clone was detected ten times or more. This rearrangement joins TRBV6-4 to TRBJ1-1; D unresolved. Germline V gene lookup returns CDR1 MRHNA and CDR2 SNTAGT. The V end was cut by 7 bases, the J end by 8 bases, with 17 bases between. The CDR3 covers 13 residues. The CDR3: CASTLGWGGEAFF. The CDR3 bases are TGTGCCAGCACGCTCGGTTGGGGAGGAGAAGCTTTCTTT.

This rearrangement joins TRBV2 to TRBJ2-5, with 7 bases that match TRBD1. Trimming cost V 3 bases and J 2 bases; bases outside gene matches: 3. This CDR3 region has 14 residues. Germline values: CDR1 SNHLY, CDR2 FYNNEI. The chain's CDR3 is CASSEGTVQETQYF. The CDR3 DNA follows: TGTGCCAGCAGTGAGGGGACAGTACAAGAGACCCAGTACTTC.

This chain uses TRBV11-2 with TRBJ2-3; TRBD1 matches at 8 bases. V was pared by 4 bases and J by 1 base, with 10 bases of the junction left unmatched. Germline V gene lookup returns CDR1 SGHAT and CDR2 FQNNGV. CDR3 length equals 17 residues. The CDR3 DNA is TGTGCCAGCAGCTGGGTTGCTGGACAGGGAGGCACAGATACGCAGTATTTT. It codes for CASSWVAGQGGTDTQYF.

This clone was seen a few times. The V call is TRBV27, the J call TRBJ1-4; D is possibly TRBD1 (5 bases). This CDR3 spans 14 amino acids. Trimming removed 5 bases at V and 3 bases at J, with 10 bases between. The V gene's germline CDR1 is MNHEY and CDR2 SMNVEV (reference sequence). The CDR3 DNA reads as TGTGCCAGCAGTCCTAGGGGTGCTAATGAAAAACTGTTTTTT. Amino acids: CASSPRGANEKLFF. The full variable domain, with the rest looked up from reference TRBV27 and TRBJ1-4, is EAQVTQNPRYLITVTGKKLTVTCSQNMNHEYMSWYRQDPGLGLRQIYYSMNVEVTDKGDVPEGYKVSRKEKRNFPLILESPSPNQTSLYFCASSPRGANEKLFFGSGTQLSVL.

V and J are TRBV9 and TRBJ2-1; 10 nucleotides agree with TRBD2. CDR3 length equals 14 residues. Germline CDR1 SGDLS, CDR2 YYNGEE. The J segment lost 4 bases and the V segment lost 4 bases, leaving 2 bases of the junction unmatched. Here the CDR3 reads CASSFSGGYNEQFF. DNA of the CDR3: TGTGCCAGCAGCTTTAGCGGGGGGTACAATGAGCAGTTCTTC.

This clone was observed a single time. CDR3 in DNA: TGTGCCACCAGCAGTTGGTCGGGACAGGAAATGACAACTAATGAAAAACTGTTTTTT. Protein: CATSSWSGQEMTTNEKLFF. This chain joins TRBV15 and TRBJ1-4; 8 bases are a match to TRBD1. CDR1 and CDR2 (germline): LNHNV, YYDKDF (reference sequence). This CDR3 is built from 19 residues. V lost 3 bases to trimming and J lost 0 bases; unmatched junction nucleotides: 12.

The V gene is TRBV5-1, the J gene TRBJ2-3; 7 bases agree with TRBD1. Trimming at V came to 5 bases and at J to 3 bases, leaving 30 bases not matched to a gene. Germline CDR1 SGHRS, CDR2 YFSETQ. CDR3 size: 22 residues. Here the CDR3 reads CASSHIQIGPGDRFPGTDTQYF. CDR3 bases: TGCGCCAGCAGTCATATTCAGATCGGGCCTGGGGACAGATTTCCGGGGACAGATACGCAGTATTTT.

This chain connects TRBV6-1 to TRBJ2-7; 8 positions agree with TRBD1. V shed 6 bases and J 2 bases; nucleotides not matched to a gene: 6. This CDR3 contains 14 residues. Germline V gene lookup returns CDR1 MNHNS and CDR2 SASEGT. For the CDR3, the DNA is TGTGCCAGCAGACAGGGGGGACTTACCTACGAGCAGTACTTC. Protein sequence: CASRQGGLTYEQYF.

V and J are TRBV4-1 and TRBJ1-5, with TRBD1 as a possible D gene (6 bases). The V gene lost 1 base and the J gene lost 6 bases, with 19 bases spanning the gap. Germline loops: CDR1 MGHRA, CDR2 YSYEKL. The CDR3 spans 17 residues. The CDR3 DNA reads TGCGCCAGCAGCCAAGTTGGGGCAGGGGATGCATTTCAGCCCCAGCATTTT. Its protein product is CASSQVGAGDAFQPQHF.

This chain joins TRBV2 and TRBJ2-7, with 10 bases lining up with TRBD1. Germline V gives CDR1 SNHLY, CDR2 FYNNEI. V trimming: 4 bases; J trimming: 2 bases; junction bases outside the gene matches: 2. The CDR3 spans 14 residues. CDR3 loop: CASSGQGAPYEQYF. The CDR3 DNA follows: TGTGCCAGCAGTGGACAGGGGGCCCCCTACGAGCAGTACTTC.

The V and J genes are TRBV9 and TRBJ1-2; 7 bases are shared with TRBD1. The CDR3 spans 16 residues. Per the germline V gene, CDR1 is SGDLS and CDR2 is YYNGEE. V shed 2 bases and J 4 bases; nucleotides not matched to a gene: 11. The CDR3: CASSVDGTGAAYGYTF. CDR3 nucleotide sequence: TGTGCCAGCAGCGTGGACGGAACAGGGGCGGCCTATGGCTACACCTTC.

This clone was recorded once. CDR3 amino acids: CASSVARSTDTQYF. In nucleotides, the CDR3 is TGCGCCAGCAGCGTGGCTAGGAGCACAGATACGCAGTATTTT. The V and J genes are TRBV5-1 and TRBJ2-3, with D uncertain. The CDR3 is 14 residues long. Germline CDR1 and CDR2: SGHRS and YFSETQ. Trimming took 4 bases from V and 0 from J, leaving 9 bases between them.

The chain uses TRBV27 and TRBJ1-2, with 9 nucleotides matching TRBD1. CDR1 and CDR2 from the germline V gene are MNHEY and SMNVEV (reference sequence). CDR3 length: 14 amino acids. J lost 5 bases, V lost 4 bases, and 5 bases had no gene match. In DNA form, the CDR3 reads TGTGCCAGCAGTTCACAGGGGGCGCAGTATGGCTACACCTTC. Amino acids: CASSSQGAQYGYTF.

The chain employs TRBV21-1 and TRBJ1-6; the table's D call TRBD1 went unverified against the DNA. TRBV21-1 is shown as a pseudogene. This CDR3 has 14 residues. The CDR3 loop is CASSKEAGATPLHF. CDR3 sequence (DNA): TGTGCCAGCAGCAAAGAGGCTGGGGCCACACCCCTCCACTTT.